The rows below give T cell receptor beta chains drawn from one sample of a study of cytomegalovirus exposure and HLA in healthy donors. TCRdb keeps only in-frame clones here, not all; method: immunoSEQ multiplex PCR. The sample has around 100,000 clones, 70% seen once. Sequencing input: PBMCs. These TCRs come from a man aged 25-45 years in good health and CMV-seropositive. The CDR3 runs from the conserved cysteine through the conserved F or W. D genes are given only for firm matches. Some rows mark clone size as missing; the rest say once, few, many or name a class of expanded clone.

CASSVQAGTTDTQYF TGTGCCAGCAGCGTTCAAGCGGGAACCACAGATACGCAGTATTTT TRBJ2-3 NA TRBD2 TRBV9
CASSITGETQYF TGTGCCAGCAGCATTACAGGGGAGACGCAGTATTTT TRBJ2-3 few TRBD1 TRBV7-2
CASSPRDRSYEQYF TGCGCCAGCAGCCCCCGGGACAGGTCCTACGAGCAGTACTTC TRBJ2-7 NA TRBD1 TRBV4-1
CASSQDRAGSGSYNEQFF TGCGCCAGCAGCCAAGACAGGGCCGGGAGCGGGAGCTACAATGAGCAGTTCTTC TRBJ2-1 NA TRBD2 TRBV4-3
CASRIGGTEAFF TGTGCCAGCAGGATAGGGGGAACTGAAGCTTTCTTT TRBJ1-1 NA NA TRBV12-1
CASSQAPGLKWDGYTF TGCGCCAGCAGCCAAGCACCGGGTCTAAAGTGGGATGGCTACACCTTC TRBJ1-2 NA NA TRBV4-1
CAWSPGGGYTF TGTGCCTGGAGTCCGGGCGGGGGCTACACCTTC TRBJ1-2 NA NA TRBV30
CASSLGGGTNEKLFF TGTGCCAGCAGCTTAGGAGGGGGAACTAATGAAAAACTGTTTTTT TRBJ1-4 NA NA TRBV7-6
CASSLVWRGTNEQFF TGTGCCAGCAGCTTAGTTTGGCGCGGGACCAATGAGCAGTTCTTC TRBJ2-1 NA NA TRBV11-2
CASRKGTENTGELFF TGTGCCAGTAGGAAGGGGACAGAGAACACCGGGGAGCTGTTTTTT TRBJ2-2 NA TRBD1 TRBV19
CATQREHEQYF TGTGCCACCCAACGGGAGCACGAGCAGTACTTC TRBJ2-7 NA NA TRBV6-5
CAWSVRLVGLLAEINEQYF TGTGCCTGGAGTGTACGTCTCGTAGGTTTACTAGCGGAAATCAACGAGCAGTACTTC TRBJ2-7 NA TRBD2 TRBV30
CSVRQGGSTDTQYF TGCAGCGTCAGACAGGGAGGAAGCACAGATACGCAGTATTTT TRBJ2-3 few NA TRBV29-1
CASSLGLEDTNYGYTF TGCGCCAGCAGCTTGGGTCTTGAAGACACGAACTATGGCTACACCTTC TRBJ1-2 NA NA TRBV5-1
CASRDSQRLSGNTIYF TGTGCCAGTAGGGATTCTCAGAGACTCTCTGGAAACACCATATATTTT TRBJ1-3 NA NA TRBV19
CSVAGEGTQYF TGCAGCGTTGCGGGGGAAGGGACCCAGTACTTC TRBJ2-5 NA NA TRBV29-1
CASSSGLDTDTQYF TGCGCCAGCAGCTCGGGGTTGGACACAGATACGCAGTATTTT TRBJ2-3 once NA TRBV5-1
CASSFAGGDYNEQFF TGTGCCAGTAGCTTTGCGGGAGGAGATTACAATGAGCAGTTCTTC TRBJ2-1 NA TRBD2 TRBV7-9
CASGSERGGPDTQYF TGTGCTAGTGGTTCTGAAAGGGGGGGGCCAGATACGCAGTATTTT TRBJ2-3 NA NA TRBV12-5
CASSPSVGGSGANVLTF TGTGCCAGTAGTCCGTCAGTGGGGGGCTCTGGGGCCAACGTCCTGACTTTC TRBJ2-6 few NA TRBV19
CAWSRTSGSSADTQYF TGTGCCTGGAGTCGGACTAGCGGGAGTTCGGCAGATACGCAGTATTTT TRBJ2-3 NA TRBD2 TRBV30
CASSLSPVAGGSYEQYF TGTGCCAGCAGCTTATCCCCCGTAGCGGGGGGCTCCTACGAGCAGTACTTC TRBJ2-7 NA TRBD2 TRBV7-3
CSVDKLGGRPYNEQFF TGCAGCGTTGATAAACTCGGGGGGCGACCATACAATGAGCAGTTCTTC TRBJ2-1 NA NA TRBV29-1
CASSLAGGRETQYF TGTGCCAGCAGCTTAGCTGGGGGGAGGGAGACCCAGTACTTC TRBJ2-5 NA NA TRBV7-8
CASSSTTRLAGDHNEQFF TGTGCCAGCAGCTCCACCACCCGACTAGCGGGGGACCACAATGAGCAGTTCTTC TRBJ2-1 NA TRBD2 TRBV13
CASSPGTSAYNEQFF TGCGCCAGCAGCCCCGGGACTAGCGCTTACAATGAGCAGTTCTTC TRBJ2-1 NA TRBD2 TRBV4-3
CASSEGGLAISYNEQFF TGTGCCAGCAGTGAAGGGGGACTAGCGATTTCCTACAATGAGCAGTTCTTC TRBJ2-1 NA TRBD2 TRBV6-1
CATKQGALETQYF TGTGCCACCAAACAGGGGGCTCTGGAGACCCAGTACTTC TRBJ2-5 NA TRBD1 TRBV19
CASSPRVVGPGTFTTQYF TGTGCCAGCAGCCCTAGGGTGGTAGGACCCGGGACTTTTACCACCCAGTACTTC TRBJ2-5 once NA TRBV7-6
CASSQVQGLANTGELFF TGTGCCAGCAGCCAAGTTCAAGGACTAGCGAACACCGGGGAGCTGTTTTTT TRBJ2-2 NA TRBD2 TRBV14
CASSQGQGNTEAFF TGTGCCAGCTCACAGGGACAGGGTAACACTGAAGCTTTCTTT TRBJ1-1 NA TRBD1 TRBV18
CASSHPGQGRDEKLFF TGCGCCAGCAGCCACCCGGGACAGGGCAGAGATGAAAAACTGTTTTTT TRBJ1-4 NA TRBD1 TRBV5-1
CASGSSGTGGYTF TGTGCTAGTGGTTCAAGCGGGACAGGGGGCTACACCTTC TRBJ1-2 NA TRBD1 TRBV12-5
CASSLVWPKLFF TGTGCCAGCAGTCTAGTTTGGCCGAAACTGTTTTTT TRBJ1-4 NA NA TRBV28
CASGTTGNEQFF TGTGCCAGCGGGACGACAGGCAATGAGCAGTTCTTC TRBJ2-1 NA NA TRBV6-6
CSVGDPGGGNTEAFF TGCAGCGTTGGAGACCCAGGGGGAGGAAACACTGAAGCTTTCTTT TRBJ1-1 NA TRBD1 TRBV29-1
CASSLGLAPPETQYF TGCGCCAGCAGCTTGGGATTGGCCCCTCCAGAGACCCAGTACTTC TRBJ2-5 NA NA TRBV5-1
CASRTQGFSNQPQHF TGTGCCAGCAGAACACAGGGCTTTAGCAATCAGCCCCAGCATTTT TRBJ1-5 NA NA TRBV27
CASSNRGVGGQDQPQHF TGCGCCAGCAGCAACAGGGGGGTAGGGGGTCAGGATCAGCCCCAGCATTTT TRBJ1-5 few TRBD1 TRBV4-1
CAISESTLPQGNSPLHF TGTGCCATCAGTGAGTCGACCTTACCTCAGGGTAATTCACCCCTCCACTTT TRBJ1-6 NA NA TRBV10-3
CASSQPGTGGDGYTF TGTGCCAGTAGTCAACCCGGGACAGGGGGCGATGGCTACACCTTC TRBJ1-2 few TRBD1 TRBV19
CASIWTSEGEAFF TGCGCCAGCATTTGGACTTCGGAAGGGGAAGCTTTCTTT TRBJ1-1 NA NA TRBV10-2
CATSREYPTANYGYTF TGTGCCACCAGCAGAGAGTATCCTACAGCTAACTATGGCTACACCTTC TRBJ1-2 NA NA TRBV15
CASGEAGLLQETQYF TGTGCTAGCGGGGAAGCGGGACTTTTACAAGAGACCCAGTACTTC TRBJ2-5 NA TRBD2 TRBV7-7
CASSYGPGGDQPQHF TGTGCCAGCAGTTACGGGCCAGGGGGCGATCAGCCCCAGCATTTT TRBJ1-5 NA TRBD1 TRBV6-5
CASSVGGRGTGELFF TGTGCCAGCAGCGTAGGGGGGAGGGGTACCGGGGAGCTGTTTTTT TRBJ2-2 NA TRBD2 TRBV9
CASSQGGRGSTEAFF TGCGCCAGCAGCCAAGGGGGCAGGGGGAGCACTGAAGCTTTCTTT TRBJ1-1 NA TRBD1 TRBV4-1
CASTKQGPGRAQHF TGTGCCAGCACAAAACAGGGGCCGGGTAGGGCCCAGCATTTT TRBJ1-5 once TRBD1 TRBV28